The 3 T cell receptor beta chains listed next were all sequenced from one sample in a study of blood T cell repertoires in COVID-19. The protocol was immunoSEQ multiplex PCR, while the TCRdb copy is restricted to in-frame clones and leaves out a portion. The sample has about 140,000 clones; 70% to 90% are singletons. The sequenced sample consisted of peripheral blood. Every receptor here comes from a woman aged 60 to 75 with acute or convalescent COVID-19.

The J gene is TRBJ1-6, the V gene TRBV30; 10 nucleotides line up with TRBD1. This CDR3 spans 13 amino acids. CDR1 and CDR2 from the germline V gene are GTSNPN and SVGIG (reference sequence). V shed 1 base and J 11 bases; nucleotides not matched to a gene: 2. In DNA form, the CDR3 reads TGTGCCTGGAGTGAGGGACAGGGGCCACCCCTCCACTTT. This encodes CAWSEGQGPPLHF.

The rearrangement links TRBV2 to TRBJ2-5; TRBD2 is a possible D gene (6 bases). Germline V CDR1 and CDR2: SNHLY, FYNNEI. V was pared by 4 bases and J by 6 bases, with 12 bases between. The CDR3 loop spans 13 amino acids. CDR3 nucleotides: TGTGCCAGCAGTGGCGGAGGGAGGAAGACCCAGTACTTC. Amino acid sequence: CASSGGGRKTQYF.

In its sample, this clone was seen once. V gene TRBV19 combines with J gene TRBJ1-1; 7 bases match TRBD1. Germline lookup yields CDR1 LNHDA and CDR2 SQIVND (reference sequence). The J segment lost 0 bases and the V segment lost 3 bases, leaving 7 bases of the junction unmatched. There are 16 residues in the CDR3. The CDR3 is CASSILTGTVNTEAFF. CDR3 DNA sequence: TGTGCCAGTAGTATCCTAACCGGGACAGTGAACACTGAAGCTTTCTTT.